This is a list of T cell receptor beta chains from one sample in a study of blood T cell repertoires in COVID-19. TCRdb's table, derived via immunoSEQ multiplex PCR, lists solely in-frame clones and lacks some. Here the sample spans tens of thousands of clones, around 80% being singletons. What was sequenced was peripheral blood. The receptor set was obtained from a man aged 55 to 69 with acute or convalescent COVID-19. Each CDR3 is given with its conserved first and last residue. The D gene is left open where the match is weak. Clone size, where shown, is once, few, many, or a class for clones that have expanded.

d_call,j_call,v_call,clone_size,cdr3_aa,cdr3_nt
NA,TRBJ1-1,TRBV3-1/TRBV3-2,NA,CASSQDPGIGGEAFF,TGTGCCAGCAGCCAAGATCCAGGGATCGGCGGTGAAGCTTTCTTT
NA,TRBJ2-5,TRBV19,once,CASKTTSQETQYF,TGTGCCAGTAAAACCACTTCCCAAGAGACCCAGTACTTC
TRBD1,TRBJ1-6,TRBV14,NA,CASSQDTVTGSNSPLHF,TGTGCCAGCAGCCAAGATACGGTGACAGGGTCTAATTCACCCCTCCACTTT
NA,TRBJ2-6,TRBV10-3,NA,CAIGGLSGANVLTF,TGTGCCATTGGAGGCCTCTCTGGGGCCAACGTCCTGACTTTC
NA,TRBJ1-6,TRBV30,NA,CAWTAIYLNNSPLHF,TGTGCCTGGACCGCTATTTACCTTAATAATTCACCCCTCCACTTT
NA,TRBJ1-6,TRBV4-1,few,CASSHSQGLSNSPLHF,TGCGCCAGCAGCCATTCGCAGGGGTTAAGTAATTCACCCCTCCACTTT
NA,TRBJ2-2,TRBV29-1,NA,CSVGAGSGTGELFF,TGCAGCGTTGGGGCGGGGAGCGGCACCGGGGAGCTGTTTTTT
NA,TRBJ1-6,TRBV7-6,NA,CASSLEMHNPSNSPLHF,TGTGCCAGCAGCTTAGAAATGCACAACCCAAGTAATTCACCCCTCCACTTT
TRBD1,TRBJ1-2,TRBV30,once,CAWDRGRGHYGYTF,TGTGCCTGGGACAGGGGGCGCGGGCATTATGGCTACACCTTC
NA,TRBJ2-3,TRBV12-5,once,CASGKGSLSTDTQYF,TGTGCTAGTGGTAAAGGGAGTTTATCGACAGATACGCAGTATTTT
NA,TRBJ1-4,TRBV3-1/TRBV3-2,NA,CASSQDGGGGKLFF,TGTGCCAGCAGCCAAGATGGGGGGGGTGGAAAACTGTTTTTT
NA,TRBJ1-1,TRBV5-1,NA,CASSLWGQNTEAFF,TGCGCCAGCAGCTTGTGGGGCCAGAACACTGAAGCTTTCTTT
NA,TRBJ2-5,TRBV6-5,NA,CASSLTGEKETQYF,TGTGCCAGCAGTTTGACGGGGGAAAAAGAGACCCAGTACTTC
NA,TRBJ1-4,TRBV4-1,few,CASSHIGPEPFEKLFF,TGCGCCAGCAGCCATATTGGGCCAGAGCCTTTTGAAAAACTGTTTTTT
NA,TRBJ1-5,TRBV2,NA,CASGQNQPQHF,TGTGCCAGCGGACAGAATCAGCCCCAGCATTTT
NA,TRBJ2-2,TRBV5-5,NA,CASSLVPGQTGELFF,TGTGCCAGCAGCTTGGTTCCAGGACAAACCGGGGAGCTGTTTTTT
NA,TRBJ1-1,TRBV28,few,CASSLGGRASEAFF,TGTGCCAGCAGTTTAGGGGGCAGGGCGAGTGAAGCTTTCTTT
NA,TRBJ2-2,TRBV28,once,CASSFGGATGELFF,TGTGCCAGCAGTTTCGGCGGAGCGACCGGGGAGCTGTTTTTT
NA,TRBJ1-5,TRBV4-1,NA,CASSQDAGLRVLNQPQHF,TGCGCCAGCAGCCAAGATGCGGGACTGCGAGTCCTAAATCAGCCCCAGCATTTT
NA,TRBJ2-5,TRBV7-2,NA,CASSRGKVETQYF,TGTGCCAGCAGCCGGGGGAAGGTGGAGACCCAGTACTTC
NA,TRBJ1-6,TRBV7-9,NA,CASSHRNNNSPLHF,TGTGCCAGCAGCCATAGAAATAATAATTCACCCCTCCACTTT
TRBD1,TRBJ1-3,TRBV4-2,NA,CASSQLGTGGSGNTIYF,TGTGCCAGCAGCCAACTAGGGACAGGGGGCTCTGGAAACACCATATATTTT
TRBD1,TRBJ1-2,TRBV15,NA,CATSSSPGLGQGIGYTF,TGTGCCACCAGCAGTTCCCCCGGGTTGGGACAGGGGATTGGCTACACCTTC
NA,TRBJ1-2,TRBV28,few,CASGGIDYGYTF,TGTGCCAGCGGGGGGATCGACTATGGCTACACCTTC
TRBD1,TRBJ1-6,TRBV5-1,once,CASSLDRGRNSPLHF,TGCGCCAGCAGCTTGGACAGGGGGAGAAATTCACCCCTCCACTTT
NA,TRBJ1-1,TRBV9,NA,CASSVVPGKKNTEAFF,TGTGCCAGCAGCGTAGTCCCCGGGAAAAAGAACACTGAAGCTTTCTTT
NA,TRBJ1-4,TRBV2,NA,CASSPQGGAYEKLFF,TGTGCCAGCAGTCCCCAGGGAGGGGCGTATGAAAAACTGTTTTTT
NA,TRBJ1-5,TRBV5-6,few,CASSLYGDIDNQPQHF,TGTGCCAGCAGCTTGTATGGGGACATAGATAATCAGCCCCAGCATTTT
TRBD1,TRBJ1-6,TRBV7-8,NA,CASSPRDRDYNSPLHF,TGTGCCAGCAGCCCCCGGGACAGAGACTATAATTCACCCCTCCACTTT
NA,TRBJ1-1,TRBV30,NA,CAWSHIGRDTEAFF,TGTGCCTGGAGCCACATAGGGCGGGACACTGAAGCTTTCTTT
NA,TRBJ1-2,TRBV28,NA,CASSLLAETYGYTF,TGTGCCAGCAGTTTATTAGCGGAAACTTATGGCTACACCTTC
NA,TRBJ1-2,TRBV28,NA,CASSSVRPIYGYTF,TGTGCCAGCAGTTCGGTCAGGCCAATCTATGGCTACACCTTC
NA,TRBJ1-2,TRBV6-5,NA,CASRTGQLGEGYTF,TGTGCCAGCAGGACAGGACAGTTGGGCGAGGGCTACACCTTC
TRBD1,TRBJ1-5,TRBV2,NA,CASSPGADRGRNQPQHF,TGTGCCAGCAGTCCTGGGGCTGACAGGGGACGAAATCAGCCCCAGCATTTT
NA,TRBJ1-6,TRBV30,NA,CGCRWGGGGGNSPLHF,TGTGGCTGCAGATGGGGCGGGGGGGGAGGTAATTCACCCCTCCACTTT
TRBD2,TRBJ2-1,TRBV5-1,NA,CASSPGGSGVSYNEQFF,TGCGCCAGCAGCCCAGGTGGTAGCGGGGTCTCCTACAATGAGCAGTTCTTC
NA,TRBJ1-2,TRBV29-1,NA,CSVVQASTGYTF,TGCAGCGTTGTACAGGCCTCAACGGGCTACACCTTC
NA,TRBJ1-2,TRBV6-2/TRBV6-3,NA,CASSGPLALWGYTF,TGTGCCAGCAGCGGGCCATTGGCCCTATGGGGCTACACCTTC
TRBD1,TRBJ1-6,TRBV28,few,CASGLGTGFSPLHF,TGTGCCAGCGGTCTCGGGACAGGGTTTTCACCCCTCCACTTT
TRBD2,TRBJ2-1,TRBV9,NA,CASSLGAARGDEQFF,TGTGCCAGCAGCCTAGGTGCGGCTCGGGGGGATGAGCAGTTCTTC
TRBD1,TRBJ2-1,TRBV7-9,NA,CASSFSGTGGGNEQFF,TGTGCCAGCTCCTTTTCTGGGACAGGGGGCGGGAATGAGCAGTTCTTC
NA,TRBJ1-4,TRBV4-3,NA,CASSQASGGWSEKLFF,TGCGCCAGCAGCCAAGCTTCGGGGGGATGGAGTGAAAAACTGTTTTTT
TRBD1,TRBJ1-5,TRBV28,NA,CASRAGQGGQPQHF,TGTGCCAGCAGGGCTGGACAGGGCGGTCAGCCCCAGCATTTT
TRBD1,TRBJ1-5,TRBV7-2,NA,CASSFRDRGQPQHF,TGTGCCAGCAGCTTCCGGGACAGGGGCCAGCCCCAGCATTTT
TRBD1,TRBJ2-1,TRBV11-3,NA,CASSLDGTGSLYNEQFF,TGTGCCAGCAGCTTAGATGGGACAGGGTCCCTTTACAATGAGCAGTTCTTC
NA,TRBJ1-2,TRBV3-1/TRBV3-2,NA,CASSQISGLRTEYTF,TGTGCCAGCAGCCAAATATCGGGACTTAGAACGGAGTACACCTTC
NA,TRBJ1-4,TRBV7-9,NA,CASSLTQGGEKLFF,TGTGCCAGCAGCTTAACGCAGGGAGGTGAAAAACTGTTTTTT
TRBD1,TRBJ1-2,TRBV5-4,NA,CASSFGQGAGNYGYTF,TGTGCCAGCAGCTTCGGACAGGGGGCGGGGAACTATGGCTACACCTTC
NA,TRBJ1-4,TRBV15,NA,CATSSGPPGTTNEKLFF,TGTGCCACCAGCAGCGGACCCCCGGGGACAACTAATGAAAAACTGTTTTTT
TRBD1,TRBJ2-2,TRBV9,NA,CASSAQGAIGELFF,TGTGCCAGCAGCGCGCAGGGGGCGATCGGGGAGCTGTTTTTT
TRBD1,TRBJ1-2,TRBV18,NA,CASSPLQGADYGYTF,TGTGCCAGCTCACCATTGCAGGGGGCGGACTATGGCTACACCTTC
TRBD1,TRBJ2-5,TRBV5-1,NA,CASSGTGHQETQYF,TGCGCCAGCAGCGGGACAGGGCACCAAGAGACCCAGTACTTC
TRBD1,TRBJ2-7,TRBV12-5,NA,CASGPAGQGFYEQYF,TGTGCTAGTGGTCCTGCGGGACAGGGATTTTACGAGCAGTACTTC
NA,TRBJ2-7,TRBV28,NA,CASSLGPRSYEQYF,TGTGCCAGCAGTTTAGGGCCGCGCTCCTACGAGCAGTACTTC
NA,TRBJ2-7,TRBV19,NA,CASSTFGVVNEQYF,TGTGCCAGTAGTACCTTCGGGGTGGTCAACGAGCAGTACTTC
NA,TRBJ1-2,TRBV28,once,CASSFRGGLGYTF,TGTGCCAGCAGTTTCCGCGGCGGGCTTGGCTACACCTTC